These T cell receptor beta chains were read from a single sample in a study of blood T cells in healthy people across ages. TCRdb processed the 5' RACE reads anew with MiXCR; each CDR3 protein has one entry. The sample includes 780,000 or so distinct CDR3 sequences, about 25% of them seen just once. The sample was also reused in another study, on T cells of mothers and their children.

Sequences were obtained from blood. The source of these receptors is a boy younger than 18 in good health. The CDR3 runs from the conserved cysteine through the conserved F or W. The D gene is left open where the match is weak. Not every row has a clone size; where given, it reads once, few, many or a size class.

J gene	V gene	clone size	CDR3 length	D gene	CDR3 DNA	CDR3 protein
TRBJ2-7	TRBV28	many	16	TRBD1	TGTGCCAGCAGTTTCCCCTCCGGGACAGGGTCCCACGAGCAGTACTTC	CASSFPSGTGSHEQYF
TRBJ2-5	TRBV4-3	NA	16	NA	TGCGCCAGCTCCCTCGAGGGGGGCGGGGGTCAAGAGACCCAGTACTTC	CASSLEGGGGQETQYF
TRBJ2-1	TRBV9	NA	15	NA	TGTGCCAGCAGCGCCCCCGGGGGCTCCTACAATGAGCAGTTCTTC	CASSAPGGSYNEQFF
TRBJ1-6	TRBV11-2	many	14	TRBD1	TGTGCCAGCAGCTTAGGGGACAGAAATTCACCCCTCCACTTT	CASSLGDRNSPLHF
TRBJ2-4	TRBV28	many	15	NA	TGTGCCAGCAGGCGTGCCCATAGGGCCAAAAACATTCAGTACTTC	CASRRAHRAKNIQYF
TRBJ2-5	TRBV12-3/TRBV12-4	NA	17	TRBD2	TGTGCCAGCAGCACGGGGGGAAGCGGGATTTTCCAAGAGACCCAGTACTTC	CASSTGGSGIFQETQYF
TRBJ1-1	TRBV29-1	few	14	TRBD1	TGCAGCGTTGCCCCGAGTCAGGGGGCAACTGAAGCTTTCTTT	CSVAPSQGATEAFF
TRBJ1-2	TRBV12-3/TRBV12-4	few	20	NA	TGTGCCAGCAGTTTCCCCCATGGCCAGACACAGGAACTATTCAACTATGGCTACACCTTC	CASSFPHGQTQELFNYGYTF
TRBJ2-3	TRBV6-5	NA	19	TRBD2	TGTGCCAGCAGTTATTCTATCGGGGGACTAGCGGGGGGCACAGATACGCAGTATTTT	CASSYSIGGLAGGTDTQYF
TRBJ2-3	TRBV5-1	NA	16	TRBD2	TGCGCCAGCAGCTTGGAAGGGACTAGCGTATCAAATACGCAGTATTTT	CASSLEGTSVSNTQYF
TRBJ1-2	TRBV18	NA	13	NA	TGTGCCAGCTCACCACCCCTAAACTATGGCTACACCTTC	CASSPPLNYGYTF
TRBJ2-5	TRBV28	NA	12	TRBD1	TGTGCCACCGAGGACAGGGTAGGGACCCAGTACTTC	CATEDRVGTQYF
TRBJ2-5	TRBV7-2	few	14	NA	TGTGCCAGCAGCTTGGGGTCAGGGGTTGAGACCCAGTACTTC	CASSLGSGVETQYF
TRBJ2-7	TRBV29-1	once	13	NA	TGCAGCGTTGAATCTTCCTTCTCCTACGAGCAGTACTTC	CSVESSFSYEQYF
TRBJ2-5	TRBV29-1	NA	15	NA	TGCAGCGTTGAAGATCACACAGCCCTCCAAGAGACCCAGTACTTC	CSVEDHTALQETQYF
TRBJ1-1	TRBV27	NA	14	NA	TGTGCCAGCAGTTTAAACAGTGGGGGCACTGAAGCTTTCTTT	CASSLNSGGTEAFF
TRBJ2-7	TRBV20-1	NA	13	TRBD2	TGCAGTGCTCGGACTAGCGCAACCTACGAGCAGTACTTC	CSARTSATYEQYF
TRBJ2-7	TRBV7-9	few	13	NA	TGTGCCAGCAGCCCGAGCATAAACAACGAGCAGTACTTC	CASSPSINNEQYF
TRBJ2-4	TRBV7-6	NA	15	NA	TGTGCCAGCAGCTTCAGGAGGCTAGCCAAAAACATTCAGTACTTC	CASSFRRLAKNIQYF
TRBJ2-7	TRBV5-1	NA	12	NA	TGCGCCAGCAGCTCGGACAGCCGCGAGCAGTACTTC	CASSSDSREQYF
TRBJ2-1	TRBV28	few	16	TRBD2	TGTGCCAGTCTTACTTCAGCGGGAGGGAAACCCAATGAGCAGTTCTTC	CASLTSAGGKPNEQFF
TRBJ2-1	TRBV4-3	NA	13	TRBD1	TGCGCCAGCAGCCAGGACACAGGGGTTAGGCAGTTCTTC	CASSQDTGVRQFF
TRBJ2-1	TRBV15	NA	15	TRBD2	TGTGCCACCAGCAGAGATCCAACTAGCGGCAATGAGCAGTTCTTC	CATSRDPTSGNEQFF
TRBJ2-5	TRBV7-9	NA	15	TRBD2	TGTGCCAGCAGCGCTATAGCGGGAGGGCCGGAGACCCAGTACTTC	CASSAIAGGPETQYF
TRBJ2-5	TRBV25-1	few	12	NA	TGTGCCAGCGGCGGGACCCAAGAGACCCAGTACTTC	CASGGTQETQYF
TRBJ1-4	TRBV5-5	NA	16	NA	TGTGCCAGCAGCTTGACACCGCCAGCTTTTAATGAAAAACTGTTTTTT	CASSLTPPAFNEKLFF
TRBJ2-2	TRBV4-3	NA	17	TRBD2	TGCGCCAGCAGCCAAGTGCGGGGGGGAAGGGGCACCGGGGAGCTGTTTTTT	CASSQVRGGRGTGELFF
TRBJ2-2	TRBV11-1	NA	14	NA	TGTGCCAGCAGCTCCTGGGCGGGGACCGGGGAGCTGTTTTTT	CASSSWAGTGELFF
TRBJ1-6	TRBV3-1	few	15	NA	TGTGCCAGCAGCCAAGACCCGGGGGCTCGGTCACCCCTCCACTTT	CASSQDPGARSPLHF
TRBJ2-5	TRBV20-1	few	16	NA	TGCAGTGCTAGAGATCTTGAGGGTCCCGCCCAAGAGACCCAGTACTTC	CSARDLEGPAQETQYF
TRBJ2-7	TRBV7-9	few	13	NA	TGTGCCAGCACCCCACTCGGGGGAAACGAGCAGTACTTC	CASTPLGGNEQYF
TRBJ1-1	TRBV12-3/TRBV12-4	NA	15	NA	TGTGCCAGCAGTTTTCTTTCACGGGGGAACACTGAAGCTTTCTTT	CASSFLSRGNTEAFF
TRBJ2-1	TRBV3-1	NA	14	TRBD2	TGTGCCAGCAGCCCCGGAGCGGGACTCAATGAGCAGTTCTTC	CASSPGAGLNEQFF
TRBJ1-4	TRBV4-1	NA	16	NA	TGCGCCAGCAGCCGCTTCACTACAGGGAAGGGTGAAAAACTGTTTTTT	CASSRFTTGKGEKLFF
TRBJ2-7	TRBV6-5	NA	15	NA	TGTGCCAGCAGTTACTGGCGTGCCGGGACCTACGAGCAGTACTTC	CASSYWRAGTYEQYF
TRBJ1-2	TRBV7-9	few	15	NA	TGTGCCAGCACTCCACGGGGGTCGTCTAACTATGGCTACACCTTC	CASTPRGSSNYGYTF
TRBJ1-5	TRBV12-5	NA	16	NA	TGTGCTAGTGGCTACTGGACAGACTATAGCAATCAGCCCCAGCATTTT	CASGYWTDYSNQPQHF
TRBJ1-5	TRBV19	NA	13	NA	TGTGCCACCGCAGGGCTGAGCAATCAGCCCCAGCATTTT	CATAGLSNQPQHF
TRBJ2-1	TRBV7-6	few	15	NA	TGTGCCAGCAGCTTGTTACTCAATGAGCCCCACCAGCAGTTCTTC	CASSLLLNEPHQQFF
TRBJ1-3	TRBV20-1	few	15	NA	TGCAGTGCTAGAGATCCAGGAAAATCTGGAAACACCATATATTTT	CSARDPGKSGNTIYF
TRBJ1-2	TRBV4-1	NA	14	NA	TGCGCCAGCAGCCAAGATACGATCAACTATGGCTACACCTTC	CASSQDTINYGYTF
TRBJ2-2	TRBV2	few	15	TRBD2	TGTGCCAGCAGGTTTAGCGGGGGGGCCGCCGGGGAGCTGTTTTTT	CASRFSGGAAGELFF
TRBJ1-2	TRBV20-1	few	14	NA	TGCAGTGCTAGAGACCGGACTGCCCCAGGAGGCTACACCTTC	CSARDRTAPGGYTF
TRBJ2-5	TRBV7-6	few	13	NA	TGTGCCAGCAGCTTAGCCGGGAAAGTGACCCAGTACTTC	CASSLAGKVTQYF